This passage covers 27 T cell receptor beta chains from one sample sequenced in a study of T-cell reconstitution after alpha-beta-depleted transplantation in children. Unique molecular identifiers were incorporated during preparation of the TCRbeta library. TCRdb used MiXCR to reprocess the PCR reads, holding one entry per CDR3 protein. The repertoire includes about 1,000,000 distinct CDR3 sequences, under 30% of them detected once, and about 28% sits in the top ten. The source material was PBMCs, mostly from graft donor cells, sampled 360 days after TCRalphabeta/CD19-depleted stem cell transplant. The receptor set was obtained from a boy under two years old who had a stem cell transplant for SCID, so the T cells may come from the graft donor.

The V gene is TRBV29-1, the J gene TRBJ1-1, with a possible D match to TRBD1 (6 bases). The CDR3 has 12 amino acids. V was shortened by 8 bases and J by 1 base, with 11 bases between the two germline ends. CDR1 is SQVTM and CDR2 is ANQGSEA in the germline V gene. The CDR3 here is CSSLTGNTEAFF. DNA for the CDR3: TGCAGCTCGCTGACAGGGAACACTGAAGCTTTCTTT.

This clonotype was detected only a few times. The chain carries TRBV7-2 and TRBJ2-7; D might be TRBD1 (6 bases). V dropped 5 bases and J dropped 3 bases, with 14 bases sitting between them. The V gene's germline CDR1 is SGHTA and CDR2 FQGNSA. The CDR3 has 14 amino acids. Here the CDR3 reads CASSPVRGHYEQYF. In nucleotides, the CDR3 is TGTGCCAGCAGCCCCGTCCGGGGACACTACGAGCAGTACTTC.

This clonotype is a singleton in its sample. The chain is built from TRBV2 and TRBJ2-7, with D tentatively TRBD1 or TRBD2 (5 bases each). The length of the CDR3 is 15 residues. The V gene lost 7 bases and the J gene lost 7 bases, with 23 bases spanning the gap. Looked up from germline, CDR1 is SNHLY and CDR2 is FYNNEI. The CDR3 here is CASTMGTVVAREQYF. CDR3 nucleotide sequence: TGTGCCAGCACCATGGGGACGGTGGTGGCTCGGGAGCAGTACTTC.

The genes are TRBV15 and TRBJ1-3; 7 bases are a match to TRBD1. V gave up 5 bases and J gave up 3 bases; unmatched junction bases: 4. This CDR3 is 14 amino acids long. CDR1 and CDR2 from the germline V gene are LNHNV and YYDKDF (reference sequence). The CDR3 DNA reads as TGTGCCACCAGCCTCGACAGGGATGGAAACACCATATATTTT. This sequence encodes CATSLDRDGNTIYF.

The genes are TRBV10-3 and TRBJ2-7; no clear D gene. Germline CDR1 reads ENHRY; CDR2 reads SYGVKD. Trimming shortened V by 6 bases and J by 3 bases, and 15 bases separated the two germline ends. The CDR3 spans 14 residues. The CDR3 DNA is TGTGCCATCAGACGAGAGGCGTTACACTACGAGCAGTACTTC. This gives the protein CAIRREALHYEQYF.

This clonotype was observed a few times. The CDR3 here is CSVTRGLAKNIQYF. The DNA for the CDR3 is TGCAGCGTTACCAGGGGGCTAGCCAAAAACATTCAGTACTTC. This chain joins TRBV29-1 and TRBJ2-4, with 8 positions matching TRBD1. The germline gives CDR1 SQVTM, CDR2 ANQGSEA. The length of the CDR3 is 14 residues. V lost 5 bases, J lost 0 bases, and 3 bases stayed unmatched.

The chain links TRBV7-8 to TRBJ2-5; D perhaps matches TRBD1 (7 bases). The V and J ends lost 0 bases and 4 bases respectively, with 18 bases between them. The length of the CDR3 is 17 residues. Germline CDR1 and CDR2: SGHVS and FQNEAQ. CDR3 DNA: TGTGCCAGCAGCTTAGCGTACGAGACAGGGAGGAGAGAGACCCAGTACTTC. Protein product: CASSLAYETGRRETQYF. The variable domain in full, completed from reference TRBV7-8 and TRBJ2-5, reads GAGVSQSPRYKVAKRGQDVALRCDPISGHVSLFWYQQALGQGPEFLTYFQNEAQLDKSGLPSDRFFAERPEGSVSTLKIQRTQQEDSAVYLCASSLAYETGRRETQYFGPGTRLLVL.

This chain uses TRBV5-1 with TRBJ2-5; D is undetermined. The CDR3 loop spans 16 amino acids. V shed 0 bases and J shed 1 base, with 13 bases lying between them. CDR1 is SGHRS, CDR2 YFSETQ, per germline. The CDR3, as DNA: TGCGCCAGCAGCTTGGTGGTAGCTGGGTCCCAAGAGACCCAGTACTTC. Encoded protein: CASSLVVAGSQETQYF.

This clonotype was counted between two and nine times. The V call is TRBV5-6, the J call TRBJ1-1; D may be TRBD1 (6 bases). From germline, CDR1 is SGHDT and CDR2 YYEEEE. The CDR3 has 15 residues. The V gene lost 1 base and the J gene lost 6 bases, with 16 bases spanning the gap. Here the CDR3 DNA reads TGTGCCAGCAGCTTGTACAGGGTGATGTTCCCTGAAGCTTTCTTT. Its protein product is CASSLYRVMFPEAFF.

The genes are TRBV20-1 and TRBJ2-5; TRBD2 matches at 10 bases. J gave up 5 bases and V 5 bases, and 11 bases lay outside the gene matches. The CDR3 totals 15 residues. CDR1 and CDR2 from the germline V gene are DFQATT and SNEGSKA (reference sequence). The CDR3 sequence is CSAQSSGGFGETQYF. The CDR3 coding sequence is TGCAGTGCTCAGTCTAGCGGGGGCTTCGGGGAGACCCAGTACTTC.

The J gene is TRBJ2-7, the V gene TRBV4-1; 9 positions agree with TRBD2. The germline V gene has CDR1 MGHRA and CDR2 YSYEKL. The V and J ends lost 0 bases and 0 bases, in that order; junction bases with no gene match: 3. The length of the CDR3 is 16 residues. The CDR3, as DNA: TGCGCCAGCAGCCAAGATTGGGGACTAGCCTCCTACGAGCAGTACTTC. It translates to CASSQDWGLASYEQYF.

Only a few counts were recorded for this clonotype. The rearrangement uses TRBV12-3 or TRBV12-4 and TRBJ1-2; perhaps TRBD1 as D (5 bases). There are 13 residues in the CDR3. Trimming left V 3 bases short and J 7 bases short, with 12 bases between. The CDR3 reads CASSFWGVVGYTF. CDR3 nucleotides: TGTGCCAGCAGTTTCTGGGGGGTGGTTGGCTACACCTTC.

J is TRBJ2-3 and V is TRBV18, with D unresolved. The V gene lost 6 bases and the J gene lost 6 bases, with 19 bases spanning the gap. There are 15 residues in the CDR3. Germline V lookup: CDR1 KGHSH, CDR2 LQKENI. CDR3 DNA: TGTGCCAGCTCGCCCTCACCAACCAGTGCGGATACGCAGTATTTT. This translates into CASSPSPTSADTQYF.

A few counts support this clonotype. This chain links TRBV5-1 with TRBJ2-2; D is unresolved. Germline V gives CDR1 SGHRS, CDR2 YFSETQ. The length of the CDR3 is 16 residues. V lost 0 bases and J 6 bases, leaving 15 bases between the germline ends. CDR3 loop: CASSLAEPRRAGELFF. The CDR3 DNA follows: TGCGCCAGCAGCTTGGCCGAACCCAGGCGAGCCGGGGAGCTGTTTTTT.

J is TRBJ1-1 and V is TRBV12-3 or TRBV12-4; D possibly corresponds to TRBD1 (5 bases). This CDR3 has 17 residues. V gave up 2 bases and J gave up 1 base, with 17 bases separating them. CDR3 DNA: TGTGCCAGCAGTTTAACGGGGCTAGCTCAGTGGAACACTGAAGCTTTCTTT. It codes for CASSLTGLAQWNTEAFF.

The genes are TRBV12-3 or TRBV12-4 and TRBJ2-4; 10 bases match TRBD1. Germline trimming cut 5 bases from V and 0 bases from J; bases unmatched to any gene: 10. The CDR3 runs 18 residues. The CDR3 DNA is TGTGCCAGCAGTCCCTGGACAGGGGGGCGTGAAGCCAAAAACATTCAGTACTTC. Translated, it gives CASSPWTGGREAKNIQYF.

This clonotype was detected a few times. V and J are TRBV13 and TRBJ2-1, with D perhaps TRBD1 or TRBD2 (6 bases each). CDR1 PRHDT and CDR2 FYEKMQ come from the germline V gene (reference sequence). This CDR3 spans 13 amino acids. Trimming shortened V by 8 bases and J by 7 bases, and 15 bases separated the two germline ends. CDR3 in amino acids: CASAWGARNEQFF. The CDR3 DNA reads TGTGCCAGCGCCTGGGGGGCCAGGAATGAGCAGTTCTTC.

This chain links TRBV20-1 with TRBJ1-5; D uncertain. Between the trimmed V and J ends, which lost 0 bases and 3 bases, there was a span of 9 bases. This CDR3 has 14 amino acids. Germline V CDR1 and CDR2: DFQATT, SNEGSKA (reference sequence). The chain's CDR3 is CSARELWPNQPQHF. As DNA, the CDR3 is TGCAGTGCTAGAGAACTCTGGCCCAATCAGCCCCAGCATTTT.

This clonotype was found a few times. In DNA, the CDR3 is TGTGCCAGCAGTTTAGGGACTAGCGGCTTTCACAATGAGCAGTTCTTC. This codes for CASSLGTSGFHNEQFF. The gene calls are TRBV12-3 or TRBV12-4 and TRBJ2-1, with 10 nucleotides matching TRBD2. The CDR3 contains 16 residues. V shed 1 base, J shed 5 bases, and the junction held 5 bases outside the gene matches.

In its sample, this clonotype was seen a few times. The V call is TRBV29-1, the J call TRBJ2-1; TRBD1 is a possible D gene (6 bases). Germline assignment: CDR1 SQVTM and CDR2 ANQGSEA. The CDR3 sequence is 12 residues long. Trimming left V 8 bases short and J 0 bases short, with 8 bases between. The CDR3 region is CSFRGSYNEQFF. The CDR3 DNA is TGCAGCTTCAGGGGCTCCTACAATGAGCAGTTCTTC.

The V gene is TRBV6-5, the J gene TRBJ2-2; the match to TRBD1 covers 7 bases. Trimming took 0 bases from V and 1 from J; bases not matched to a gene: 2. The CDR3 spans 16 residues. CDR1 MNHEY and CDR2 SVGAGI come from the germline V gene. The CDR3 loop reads CASSYSRTGNTGELFF. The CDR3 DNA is TGTGCCAGCAGTTACTCCCGGACAGGGAACACCGGGGAGCTGTTTTTT.

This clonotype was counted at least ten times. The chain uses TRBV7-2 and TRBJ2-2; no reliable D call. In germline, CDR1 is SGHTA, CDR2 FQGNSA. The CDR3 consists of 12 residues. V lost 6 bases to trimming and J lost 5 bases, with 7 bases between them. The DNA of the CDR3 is TGTGCCAGCAGTTCCCGTACCGGGGAGCTGTTTTTT. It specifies CASSSRTGELFF.

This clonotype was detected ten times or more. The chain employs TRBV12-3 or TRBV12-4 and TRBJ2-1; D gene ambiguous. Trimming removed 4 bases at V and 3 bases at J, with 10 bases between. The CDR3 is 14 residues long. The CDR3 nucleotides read TGTGCCAGCAGTTCCGACGGTTACTACAATGAGCAGTTCTTC. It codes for CASSSDGYYNEQFF.

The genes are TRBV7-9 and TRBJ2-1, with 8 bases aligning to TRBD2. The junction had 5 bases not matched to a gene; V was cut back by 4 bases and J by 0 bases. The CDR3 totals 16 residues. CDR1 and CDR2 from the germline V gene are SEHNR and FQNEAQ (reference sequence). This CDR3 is CASSYPLAVSYNEQFF. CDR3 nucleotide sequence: TGTGCCAGCAGCTACCCACTAGCGGTCTCCTACAATGAGCAGTTCTTC. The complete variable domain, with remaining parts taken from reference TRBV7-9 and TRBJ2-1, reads DTGVSQNPRHKITKRGQNVTFRCDPISEHNRLYWYRQTLGQGPEFLTYFQNEAQLEKSRLLSDRFSAERPKGSFSTLEIQRTEQGDSAMYLCASSYPLAVSYNEQFFGPGTRLTVL.

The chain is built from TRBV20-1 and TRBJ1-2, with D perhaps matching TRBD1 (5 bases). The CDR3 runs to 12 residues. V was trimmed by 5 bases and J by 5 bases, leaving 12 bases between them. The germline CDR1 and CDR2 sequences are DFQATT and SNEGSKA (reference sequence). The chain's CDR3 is CSALGTAYGYTF. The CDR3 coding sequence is TGCAGTGCTCTCGGGACCGCATATGGCTACACCTTC.

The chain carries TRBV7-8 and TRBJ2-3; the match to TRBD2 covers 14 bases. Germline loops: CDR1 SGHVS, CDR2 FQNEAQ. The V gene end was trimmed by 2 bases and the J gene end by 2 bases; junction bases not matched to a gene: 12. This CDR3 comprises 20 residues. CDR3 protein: CASSLPLGLAGGHITDTQYF. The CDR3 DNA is TGTGCCAGCAGCTTACCATTAGGACTAGCGGGGGGACATATCACAGATACGCAGTATTTT.

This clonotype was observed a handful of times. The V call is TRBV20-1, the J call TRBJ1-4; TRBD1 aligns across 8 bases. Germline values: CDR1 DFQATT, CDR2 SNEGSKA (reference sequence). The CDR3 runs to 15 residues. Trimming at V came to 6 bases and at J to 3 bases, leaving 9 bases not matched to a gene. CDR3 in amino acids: CSAGPRTGSNEKLFF. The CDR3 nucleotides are TGCAGTGCAGGACCTCGGACAGGGTCTAATGAAAAACTGTTTTTT.